This TCR beta chain was observed in a study of control samples from healthy donors and cancer patients. Germline CDR1 and CDR2: MDHEN and SYDVKM. The CDR3 consists of 13 residues. Libraries were prepared by immunoSEQ multiplex PCR; TCRdb keeps only in-frame clonotypes and omits some of them. The sample holds 70,000 to 90,000 clones; roughly 94% are singletons and the top ten take approximately 4.8%. This clone came up once. The specimen was blood. This TCR derives from a young woman in good health. V gene TRBV28 combines with J gene TRBJ2-3; 8 bases are shared with TRBD1. This chain's CDR3 is CAGGDRSTDTQYF. The CDR3 nucleotides are TGTGCAGGCGGGGACAGGAGCACAGATACGCAGTATTTT.